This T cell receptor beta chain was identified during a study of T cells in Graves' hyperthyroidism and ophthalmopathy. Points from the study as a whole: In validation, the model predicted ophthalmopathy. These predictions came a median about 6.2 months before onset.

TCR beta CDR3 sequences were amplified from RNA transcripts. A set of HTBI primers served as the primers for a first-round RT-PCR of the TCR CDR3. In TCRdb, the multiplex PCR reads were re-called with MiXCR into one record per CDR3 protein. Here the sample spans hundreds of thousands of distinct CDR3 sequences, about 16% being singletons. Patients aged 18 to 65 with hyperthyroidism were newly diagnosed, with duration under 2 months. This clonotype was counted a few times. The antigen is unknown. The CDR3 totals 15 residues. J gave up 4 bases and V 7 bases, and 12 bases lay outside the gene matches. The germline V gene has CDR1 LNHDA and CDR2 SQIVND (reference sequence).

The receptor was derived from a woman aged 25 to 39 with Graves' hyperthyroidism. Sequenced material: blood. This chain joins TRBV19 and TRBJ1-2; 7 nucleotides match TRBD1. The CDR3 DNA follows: TGTGCCAGTATTGACCCTGGACAGGATATCTATGGCTACACCTTC. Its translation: CASIDPGQDIYGYTF.